The T cell receptor beta chain under discussion was sequenced for a study of T cell responses to AZD1222 COVID-19 vaccine. Study observations and caveats: Spike-specific TCR breadth rose after two AZD1222 doses, and depth rose as well. Reports indicate that nearly half of spike-specific TCRs are directed at unmutated variant regions.

Germline lookup yields CDR1 MNHEY and CDR2 SVGAGI. The CDR3 sequence is 14 residues long. V lost 0 bases to trimming and J lost 3 bases, with 9 bases between them. Sequencing was performed with immunoSEQ multiplex PCR; in TCRdb, only in-frame clones are kept and a portion is missing. The top ten hold 1.6% of the sample, which has under 150,000 clones, 85% to 90% seen once. This clone appeared a few times. Antigen unknown. This receptor was identified in an adult who received the AZD1222 COVID-19 vaccine. Material: peripheral blood, obtained 28 days after the second AZD1222 dose. The chain has TRBV6-5 and TRBJ2-7, with a possible D match to TRBD2 (5 bases). The CDR3 DNA reads as TGTGCCAGCAGTTACTCGGGTGGAGGCTACGAGCAGTACTTC. Its protein is CASSYSGGGYEQYF.